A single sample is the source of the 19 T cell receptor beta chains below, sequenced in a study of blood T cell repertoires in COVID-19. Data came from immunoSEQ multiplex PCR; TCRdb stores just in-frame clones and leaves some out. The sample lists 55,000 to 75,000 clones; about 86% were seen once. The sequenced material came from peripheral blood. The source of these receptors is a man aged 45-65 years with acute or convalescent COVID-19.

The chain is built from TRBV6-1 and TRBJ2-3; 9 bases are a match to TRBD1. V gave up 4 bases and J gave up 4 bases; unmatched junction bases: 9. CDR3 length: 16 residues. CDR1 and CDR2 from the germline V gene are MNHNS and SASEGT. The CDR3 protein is CASSAGTGRRADTQYF. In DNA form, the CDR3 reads TGTGCCAGCAGTGCGGGGACAGGGCGGAGAGCAGATACGCAGTATTTT.

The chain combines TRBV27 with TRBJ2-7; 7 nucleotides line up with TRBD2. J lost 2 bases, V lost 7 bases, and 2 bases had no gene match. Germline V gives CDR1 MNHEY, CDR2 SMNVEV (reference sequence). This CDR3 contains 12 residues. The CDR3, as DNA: TGTGCCAGCATGGCGGGGGCCTACGAGCAGTACTTC. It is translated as CASMAGAYEQYF.

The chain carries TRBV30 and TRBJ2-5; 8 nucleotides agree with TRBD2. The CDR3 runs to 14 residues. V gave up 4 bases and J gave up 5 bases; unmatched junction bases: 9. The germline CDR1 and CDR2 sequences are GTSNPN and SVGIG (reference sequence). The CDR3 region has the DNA TGTGCCTGGAATCCGGGGGGGGCTCGCGAGACCCAGTACTTC. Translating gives CAWNPGGARETQYF.

CDR3 nucleotides: TGCGCCAGCAGCCAGGTAATTCCGATTAGCGGGAATTCGTACGAGCAGTACTTC. It specifies CASSQVIPISGNSYEQYF. This chain joins TRBV4-1 and TRBJ2-7; 8 nucleotides align to TRBD2. This CDR3 is 18 amino acids long. Trimming cost V 3 bases and J 4 bases; bases outside gene matches: 17. Germline V lookup: CDR1 MGHRA, CDR2 YSYEKL.

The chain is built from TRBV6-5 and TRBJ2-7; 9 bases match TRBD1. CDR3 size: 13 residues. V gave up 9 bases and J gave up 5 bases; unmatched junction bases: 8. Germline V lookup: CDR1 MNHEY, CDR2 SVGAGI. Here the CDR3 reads CASKTGGAHEQYF. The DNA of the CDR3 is TGTGCCAGTAAGACAGGGGGTGCCCACGAGCAGTACTTC.

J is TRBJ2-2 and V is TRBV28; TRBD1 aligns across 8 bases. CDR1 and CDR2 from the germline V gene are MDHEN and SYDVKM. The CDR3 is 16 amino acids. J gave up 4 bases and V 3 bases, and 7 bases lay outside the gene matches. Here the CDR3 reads CASSFPDRAATGELFF. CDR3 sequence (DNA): TGTGCCAGCAGTTTCCCGGACAGGGCGGCCACCGGGGAGCTGTTTTTT.

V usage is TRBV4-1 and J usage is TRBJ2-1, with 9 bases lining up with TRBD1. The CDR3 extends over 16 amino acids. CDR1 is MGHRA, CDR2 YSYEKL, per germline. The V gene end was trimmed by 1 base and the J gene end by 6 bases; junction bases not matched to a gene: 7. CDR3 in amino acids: CASSQGGQGPTNEQFF. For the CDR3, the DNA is TGCGCCAGCAGCCAAGGGGGACAGGGTCCGACCAATGAGCAGTTCTTC.

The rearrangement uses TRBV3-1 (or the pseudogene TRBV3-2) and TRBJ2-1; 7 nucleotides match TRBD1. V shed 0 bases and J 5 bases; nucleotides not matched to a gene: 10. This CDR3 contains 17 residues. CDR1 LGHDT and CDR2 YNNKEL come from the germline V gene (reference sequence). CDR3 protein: CASSQDLGQSRNNEQFF. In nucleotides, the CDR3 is TGTGCCAGCAGCCAAGACCTGGGACAGTCGCGCAACAATGAGCAGTTCTTC.

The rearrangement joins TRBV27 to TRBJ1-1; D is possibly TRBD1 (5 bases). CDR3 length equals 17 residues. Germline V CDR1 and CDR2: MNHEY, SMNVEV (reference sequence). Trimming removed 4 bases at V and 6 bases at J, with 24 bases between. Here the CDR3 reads CASSSHAGGRREAEAFF. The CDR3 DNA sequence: TGTGCCAGCAGTTCCCACGCTGGGGGACGACGGGAGGCTGAAGCTTTCTTT.

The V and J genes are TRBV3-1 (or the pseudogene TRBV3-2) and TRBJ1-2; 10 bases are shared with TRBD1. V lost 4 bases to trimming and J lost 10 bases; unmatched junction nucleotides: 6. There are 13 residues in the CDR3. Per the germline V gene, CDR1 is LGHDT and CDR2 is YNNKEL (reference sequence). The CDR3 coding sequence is TGTGCCAGCAGCCCCTCCGGGACAGGGGTCTACACCTTC. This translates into CASSPSGTGVYTF.

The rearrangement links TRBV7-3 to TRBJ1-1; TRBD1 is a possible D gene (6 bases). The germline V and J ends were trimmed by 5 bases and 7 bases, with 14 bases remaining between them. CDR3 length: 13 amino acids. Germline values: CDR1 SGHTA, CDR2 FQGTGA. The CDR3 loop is CASSVQGVGEAFF. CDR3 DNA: TGTGCCAGCAGCGTACAGGGTGTTGGTGAAGCTTTCTTT. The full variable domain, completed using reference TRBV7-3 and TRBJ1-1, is GAGVSQTPSNKVTEKGKYVELRCDPISGHTALYWYRQSLGQGPEFLIYFQGTGAADDSGLPNDRFFAVRPEGSVSTLKIQRTERGDSAVYLCASSVQGVGEAFFGQGTRLTVV.

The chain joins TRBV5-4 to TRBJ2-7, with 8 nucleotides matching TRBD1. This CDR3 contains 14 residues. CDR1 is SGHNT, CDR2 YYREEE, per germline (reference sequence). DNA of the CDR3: TGTGCCAGCAGCTTGGCAGGGGGCCCCGGGTTTTCCTCAGTC. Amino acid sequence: CASSLAGGPGFSSV.

CDR3 DNA: TGTGCCAGCTCACAATCAACAGGAGGCAATCAGCCCCAGCATTTT. This codes for CASSQSTGGNQPQHF. This chain links TRBV18 with TRBJ1-5, with a weak D call TRBD1 (5 bases). The CDR3 extends over 15 amino acids. Trimming removed 4 bases from V and 2 bases from J, with 12 bases in between. Germline values: CDR1 KGHSH, CDR2 LQKENI.

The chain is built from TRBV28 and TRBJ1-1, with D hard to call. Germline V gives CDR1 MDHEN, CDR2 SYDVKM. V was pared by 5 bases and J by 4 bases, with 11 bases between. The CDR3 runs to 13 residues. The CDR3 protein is CASSPHGRTEAFF. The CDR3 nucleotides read TGTGCCAGCAGTCCACATGGGCGCACTGAAGCTTTCTTT.

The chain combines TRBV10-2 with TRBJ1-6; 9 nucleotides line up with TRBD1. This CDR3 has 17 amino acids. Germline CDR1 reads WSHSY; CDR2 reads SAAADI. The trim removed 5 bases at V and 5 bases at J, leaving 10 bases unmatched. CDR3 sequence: CASSHTPGQGNNSPLHF. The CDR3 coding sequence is TGCGCCAGCAGTCACACTCCGGGACAGGGAAATAATTCACCCCTCCACTTT.

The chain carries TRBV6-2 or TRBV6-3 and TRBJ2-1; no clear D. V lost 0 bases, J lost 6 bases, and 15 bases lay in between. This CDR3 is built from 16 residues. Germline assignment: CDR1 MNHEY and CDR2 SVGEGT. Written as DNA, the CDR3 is TGTGCCAGCAGTTACTCGGCTGGGCTCCTGGGCAATGAGCAGTTCTTC. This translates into CASSYSAGLLGNEQFF.

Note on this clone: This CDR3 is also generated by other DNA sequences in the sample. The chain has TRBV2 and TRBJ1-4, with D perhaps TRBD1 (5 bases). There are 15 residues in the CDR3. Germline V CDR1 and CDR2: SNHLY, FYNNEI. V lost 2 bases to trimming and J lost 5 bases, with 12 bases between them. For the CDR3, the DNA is TGTGCCAGCAGTGAAAACCGTGGGGCCAATGAAAAACTGTTTTTT. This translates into CASSENRGANEKLFF.

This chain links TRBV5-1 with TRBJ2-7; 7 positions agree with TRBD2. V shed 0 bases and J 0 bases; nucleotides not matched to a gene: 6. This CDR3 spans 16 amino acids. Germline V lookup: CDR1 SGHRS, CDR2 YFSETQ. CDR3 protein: CASSLAAGLSSYEQYF. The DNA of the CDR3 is TGCGCCAGCAGCTTGGCAGCGGGGCTCAGCTCCTACGAGCAGTACTTC.

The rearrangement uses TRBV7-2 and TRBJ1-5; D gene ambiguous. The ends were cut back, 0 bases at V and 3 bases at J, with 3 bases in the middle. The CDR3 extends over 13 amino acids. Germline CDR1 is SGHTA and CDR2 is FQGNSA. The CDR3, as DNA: TGTGCCAGCAGCTTAGCCCTCAATCAGCCCCAGCATTTT. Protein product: CASSLALNQPQHF.